This T cell receptor beta chain was captured in a study of CD8+ T cells in alopecia areata. Concerning this clone: Its matching antigen is unknown.

cDNA reverse transcribed from extracted RNA served as the sequencing template. Using immunoSEQ multiplex PCR, the repertoire was profiled, and TCRdb retains in-frame clones only, with some absent. The profile shows 200,000 to 250,000 clones, about 53% of them singletons. Study findings and constraints: Between patients, shared TCR sequences were less clear than in mice. This was possibly due in part to HLA diversity in the patient population. Higher clonality than in normal scalp was seen in lesional scalp, especially alopecia totalis/universalis.

The sample was CD4+ T cells sorted from blood, taken at week 0. This clonotype originated in a human donor with alopecia areata.

CDR3 loop: CAWSFTPGTGGSEQYF. The CDR3 nucleotides read TGTGCCTGGAGTTTTACACCCGGGACAGGGGGTAGTGAGCAGTACTTC. This chain uses TRBV30 with TRBJ2-7; TRBD1 matches at 11 bases. Per the germline V gene, CDR1 is GTSNPN and CDR2 is SVGIG (reference sequence). The CDR3 loop spans 16 amino acids. Trimming at V came to 2 bases and at J to 7 bases, leaving 13 bases not matched to a gene.